The clone carrying this T cell receptor beta chain showed up many times. Antigen specificity is unknown. Time point meaning: persistent/refractory GD, antithyroid drugs over 5 years with positive TRAb. Scientists built the TCR library using RNA that was extracted from PBMCs. The CDR3 covers 16 residues. The germline V gene has CDR1 SNHLY and CDR2 FYNNEI. V lost 6 bases and J lost 6; bases outside the gene matches: 13. This specimen comes from a study of regulatory T cells in long-lasting Graves disease. General study points: Under persistent disease, TRBV28, TRBJ1-2 and TRBJ2-5 were used preferentially.

According to the study, TCR beta libraries were built with iRepertoire HTBI primers and CDR3-region Arm-PCR. TCRdb itself ran the multiplex PCR reads through MiXCR, one entry per CDR3 protein. The profile covers approximately 400,000 distinct CDR3 sequences, with more than 20% appearing a single time and around 20% taken by the ten largest. The sequence was collected from a female donor with Graves disease. Material: peripheral blood mononuclear cells (PBMCs), obtained when the disease was refractory, from a patient treated with antithyroid drugs. This chain connects TRBV2 to TRBJ1-5, with 8 bases fitting TRBD1. CDR3 protein: CASSETQGARGQPQHF. Here the CDR3 DNA reads TGTGCCAGCAGCGAAACCCAGGGGGCGCGAGGTCAGCCCCAGCATTTT.